The 28 T cell receptor beta chains reported below all come from one sample, sequenced in a study of shared clonotypes between healthy human individuals. Sequenced by immunoSEQ multiplex PCR; TCRdb stores in-frame clones only, minus some. This sample has 2 million to 3 million clones, with 93% found just once. Specimen: naive CD4+ T cells from PBMCs. The sample's subset: CD45RA+ positively selected. These receptor sequences come from a man between 18 and 29 years old in good health. Some clones in this sample may be carry-over from other donors' samples.

As for this clone: This CDR3 is also generated by other DNA sequences in the sample. The gene calls are TRBV6-5 and TRBJ1-2, with a weak D call TRBD1 (5 bases). V lost 7 bases to trimming and J lost 8 bases, with 11 bases between them. Germline V gene data show CDR1 as MNHEY and CDR2 as SVGAGI. This CDR3 is built from 11 residues. This CDR3 is CASTSGRGYTF. Here the CDR3 DNA reads TGTGCCAGCACCTCAGGGAGAGGCTACACCTTC.

The chain recombines TRBV9 with TRBJ2-1; 13 nucleotides agree with TRBD2. Trimming at V came to 3 bases and at J to 3 bases, leaving 6 bases not matched to a gene. The CDR3 totals 17 residues. Germline-derived CDR1 and CDR2 are SGDLS and YYNGEE. The CDR3 sequence is CASSAGTSGVFYNEQFF. CDR3 in DNA: TGTGCCAGCAGCGCGGGGACTAGCGGGGTCTTCTACAATGAGCAGTTCTTC.

V gene TRBV7-3 combines with J gene TRBJ2-3, with D perhaps TRBD1 or TRBD2 (5 bases each). Per the germline V gene, CDR1 is SGHTA and CDR2 is FQGTGA. Between the trimmed V and J ends, which lost 1 base and 5 bases, there was a span of 13 bases. The CDR3 sequence is 15 residues long. The chain's CDR3 is CASSLIGDLRDTQYF. CDR3 sequence (DNA): TGTGCCAGCAGCTTAATTGGGGACCTTAGAGATACGCAGTATTTT.

V gene TRBV28 combines with J gene TRBJ2-3, with D maybe TRBD1 (6 bases). The germline CDR1 and CDR2 sequences are MDHEN and SYDVKM. This CDR3 is built from 16 residues. Trimming cost V 2 bases and J 1 base, with 13 bases left between them. The CDR3 here is CASSLVGAGGTDTQYF. The CDR3 region has the DNA TGTGCCAGCAGTTTAGTAGGGGCAGGGGGCACAGATACGCAGTATTTT.

The chain carries TRBV11-2 and TRBJ2-7; possible D gene TRBD1, 6 bases. Trimming left V 5 bases short and J 2 bases short, with 16 bases between. Per germline, CDR1 SGHAT and CDR2 FQNNGV. This CDR3 contains 15 residues. In DNA, the CDR3 is TGTGCCAGCAGCAGCGGACAGCGAGCCCCCTACGAGCAGTACTTC. Its protein product is CASSSGQRAPYEQYF.

This clone was recorded only once. V is TRBV7-6 and J is TRBJ2-7; D gene ambiguous. V lost 1 base to trimming and J lost 6 bases, with 4 bases between them. CDR3 length: 11 amino acids. Germline CDR1 is SGHVS and CDR2 is FNYEAQ. As DNA, the CDR3 is TGTGCCAGCAGCTTAGATGCCGAGCAGTACTTC. Residues: CASSLDAEQYF.

This sequence joins TRBV10-3 and TRBJ1-3, with D hard to call. Between the trimmed V and J ends, which lost 3 bases and 0 bases, there was a span of 12 bases. Germline loops: CDR1 ENHRY, CDR2 SYGVKD. The CDR3 loop spans 16 amino acids. CDR3 DNA: TGTGCCATCAGTGACCCTCAGCGGAGCTCTGGAAACACCATATATTTT. This gives the protein CAISDPQRSSGNTIYF.

The chain carries TRBV21-1 and TRBJ2-7; the table calls TRBD1, which could not be checked here. TRBV21-1 is flagged as a pseudogene. The CDR3 consists of 15 residues. The CDR3 reads CASSKGGTGPYEQYF. The CDR3 DNA sequence: TGTGCCAGCAGCAAAGGTGGGACAGGTCCCTACGAGCAGTACTTC.

The chain links TRBV7-2 to TRBJ1-5, with 7 bases lining up with TRBD1. CDR3 size: 14 residues. J gave up 5 bases and V 5 bases, and 6 bases lay outside the gene matches. Germline assignment: CDR1 SGHTA and CDR2 FQGNSA. The chain's CDR3 is CASSGRTGDQPQHF. CDR3 in DNA: TGTGCCAGCAGCGGCCGTACAGGGGATCAGCCCCAGCATTTT.

The chain joins TRBV28 to TRBJ2-1; TRBD2 aligns across 7 bases. The CDR3 sequence is 16 residues long. The ends lost 4 bases at V and 5 bases at J; junction bases unmatched: 11. CDR1 is MDHEN, CDR2 SYDVKM, per germline. This chain's CDR3 is CASSSPGASGHNEQFF. The CDR3 nucleotides are TGTGCCAGCAGTTCCCCCGGGGCTAGCGGACACAATGAGCAGTTCTTC.

V gene TRBV2 combines with J gene TRBJ2-3; 16 bases are a match to TRBD2. After removal of 5 bases from V and 6 bases from J, the junction contained 23 bases not matched to a gene. The CDR3 consists of 22 residues. Germline-derived CDR1 and CDR2 are SNHLY and FYNNEI. The CDR3 DNA is TGTGCCAGCAGTTCATGGGCGGCACACTCGGGACTAGCGGGAGGGCCTCGGGATACGCAGTATTTT. Protein sequence: CASSSWAAHSGLAGGPRDTQYF.

Of note for this clone: Because the CDR3 is missing its conserved closing phenylalanine or tryptophan, this is likely a read error. The limits of the CDR3 on the DNA are not certain, so only TCRdb's listed CDR3 is given. The chain combines TRBV21-1 with TRBJ1-1; the DNA was not compared with TRBD1, the D call given in the table. TRBV21-1 is a pseudogene segment. The CDR3 extends over 9 residues, inclusive of both ends. The CDR3: CASSKGQGL.

This chain connects TRBV7-9 to TRBJ2-7; 10 nucleotides align to TRBD2. The V and J ends lost 5 bases and 2 bases, in that order; junction bases with no gene match: 3. Germline values: CDR1 SEHNR, CDR2 FQNEAQ (reference sequence). There are 14 residues in the CDR3. CDR3 coding DNA: TGTGCCAGCAGCCCCCTAGCGGGAGCCTACGAGCAGTACTTC. Its protein is CASSPLAGAYEQYF.

V and J are TRBV11-2 and TRBJ2-1; D remains ambiguous. CDR1 and CDR2 from the germline V gene are SGHAT and FQNNGV. There are 13 residues in the CDR3. The V gene lost 4 bases and the J gene lost 4 bases, with 8 bases spanning the gap. In nucleotides, the CDR3 is TGTGCCAGCAGCTCCCTTAAGTACAATGAGCAGTTCTTC. It specifies CASSSLKYNEQFF.

This chain uses TRBV4-1 with TRBJ2-1; D possibly uses TRBD1 or TRBD2 (6 bases each). There are 16 residues in the CDR3. Per germline, CDR1 MGHRA and CDR2 YSYEKL. Trimming cost V 0 bases and J 3 bases, with 12 bases left between them. CDR3 coding DNA: TGCGCCAGCAGCCAAGATCCAAGGGGGGTCTACAATGAGCAGTTCTTC. It encodes CASSQDPRGVYNEQFF.

This clone was seen only once. The chain links TRBV30 to TRBJ1-2; a possible D gene is TRBD1 (5 bases). The CDR3 loop spans 15 amino acids. Per germline, CDR1 GTSNPN and CDR2 SVGIG (reference sequence). V lost 2 bases to trimming and J lost 5 bases, with 18 bases between them. CDR3 DNA sequence: TGTGCCTGGAGTCCCGCCCTGGGGGGGAAGTATGGCTACACCTTC. Its translation: CAWSPALGGKYGYTF.

J is TRBJ2-3 and V is TRBV5-1; weak D call: TRBD1 (6 bases). V lost 2 bases, J lost 0 bases, and 13 bases lay in between. CDR1 is SGHRS, CDR2 YFSETQ, per germline. The CDR3 length is 16 residues. CDR3 DNA sequence: TGCGCCAGCAGCTTCGTGGCAGGGGCTAGCACAGATACGCAGTATTTT. This sequence encodes CASSFVAGASTDTQYF.

For this clone: Distinct nucleotide sequences in the sample also encode this CDR3. The chain couples TRBV18 to TRBJ1-1; D is unresolved. This CDR3 is 14 amino acids long. Germline CDR1 KGHSH, CDR2 LQKENI. Trimming stripped 0 bases from V and 0 bases from J, with 5 bases between. CDR3 protein: CASSPPGVNTEAFF. DNA for the CDR3: TGTGCCAGCTCACCACCTGGGGTGAACACTGAAGCTTTCTTT.

A word on this clone: Other DNA sequences in this specimen translate into the identical CDR3. This sequence joins TRBV18 and TRBJ1-1; TRBD1 agrees at 8 bases. CDR3 length equals 15 residues. After removal of 1 base from V and 4 bases from J, the junction contained 5 bases not matched to a gene. The germline V gene encodes CDR1 KGHSH and CDR2 LQKENI. The CDR3 sequence: CASSPLTGGGTEAFF. The CDR3 DNA reads TGTGCCAGCTCACCACTCACAGGGGGGGGCACTGAAGCTTTCTTT.

This clone was seen just once. The CDR3 nucleotides read TGTGCCAGCAGCTTGAACGGCCCTGGCACAGATACGCAGTATTTT. It specifies CASSLNGPGTDTQYF. The V and J genes are TRBV7-9 and TRBJ2-3; D is ambiguous. V lost 3 bases to trimming and J lost 1 base, with 11 bases between them. CDR1 and CDR2 from the germline V gene are SEHNR and FQNEAQ (reference sequence). The CDR3 runs to 15 residues.

The chain combines TRBV5-4 with TRBJ2-5; 7 positions match TRBD2. The CDR3 covers 18 residues. V lost 4 bases and J lost 2; bases outside the gene matches: 17. Germline-derived CDR1 and CDR2 are SGHNT and YYREEE (reference sequence). The CDR3 DNA reads TGTGCCAGCAGCCGGGGAGGGGCCTCACTTCTCACTCAAGAGACCCAGTACTTC. Amino acid sequence: CASSRGGASLLTQETQYF.

This chain links TRBV4-2 with TRBJ2-5; 15 nucleotides agree with TRBD2. CDR1 is LGHNA, CDR2 YNFKEQ, per germline. This CDR3 contains 19 residues. Germline trimming cut 2 bases from V and 5 bases from J; bases unmatched to any gene: 12. CDR3: CASSQIRTSGRDSGETQYF. The CDR3 nucleotides read TGTGCCAGCAGCCAAATAAGGACTAGCGGGAGGGACAGTGGGGAGACCCAGTACTTC.

The chain has TRBV28 and TRBJ1-5; perhaps TRBD1 as D (5 bases). Trimming stripped 5 bases from V and 5 bases from J, with 13 bases between. This CDR3 comprises 14 residues. The germline V gene encodes CDR1 MDHEN and CDR2 SYDVKM. The CDR3 loop is CASSPGTVDQPQHF. DNA of the CDR3: TGTGCCAGCAGTCCCGGGACGGTGGATCAGCCCCAGCATTTT. Variable domain in full (rest from reference TRBV28 and TRBJ1-5): DVKVTQSSRYLVKRTGEKVFLECVQDMDHENMFWYRQDPGLGLRLIYFSYDVKMKEKGDIPEGYSVSREKKERFSLILESASTNQTSMYLCASSPGTVDQPQHFGDGTRLSIL.

This chain links TRBV29-1 with TRBJ2-5, with 10 positions matching TRBD2. The CDR3 consists of 15 residues. Germline CDR1 SQVTM, CDR2 ANQGSEA. J lost 1 base, V lost 4 bases, and 6 bases had no gene match. CDR3 sequence: CSVGRLAGPQETQYF. CDR3 coding DNA: TGCAGCGTTGGGCGACTAGCGGGCCCCCAAGAGACCCAGTACTTC.

The rearrangement links TRBV29-1 to TRBJ1-1; unclear D gene. The CDR3 consists of 13 residues. Germline CDR1 is SQVTM and CDR2 is ANQGSEA. The V gene lost 4 bases and the J gene lost 5 bases, with 14 bases spanning the gap. The CDR3 loop is CSVGPIVGTEAFF. The DNA for the CDR3 is TGCAGCGTTGGGCCTATAGTAGGGACTGAAGCTTTCTTT.

To note about this clone: Other nucleotide sequences from this sample produce the same CDR3. The V call is TRBV28, the J call TRBJ2-5; D gene uncertain. Germline V gene sequence: CDR1 MDHEN, CDR2 SYDVKM. The V end was cut by 2 bases, the J end by 2 bases, with 3 bases between. This CDR3 contains 12 residues. The DNA for the CDR3 is TGTGCCAGCAGTTTAGCTCAAGAGACCCAGTACTTC. Its protein is CASSLAQETQYF.

The genes are TRBV7-9 and TRBJ1-5; weak D call: TRBD1 (6 bases). Germline V gives CDR1 SEHNR, CDR2 FQNEAQ (reference sequence). This CDR3 has 16 residues. With 0 bases removed from V and 2 bases from J, the gap between germline ends came to 11 bases. The CDR3 nucleotides read TGTGCCAGCAGCTTAGCGCTGGCAGGGGGCAATCAGCCCCAGCATTTT. It encodes CASSLALAGGNQPQHF. The full variable domain, with the rest looked up from reference TRBV7-9 and TRBJ1-5, is DTGVSQNPRHKITKRGQNVTFRCDPISEHNRLYWYRQTLGQGPEFLTYFQNEAQLEKSRLLSDRFSAERPKGSFSTLEIQRTEQGDSAMYLCASSLALAGGNQPQHFGDGTRLSIL.

The J gene is TRBJ1-2, the V gene TRBV10-1; the match to TRBD1 covers 7 bases. Germline V gene data show CDR1 as WNHNN and CDR2 as SYGVQD (reference sequence). Trimming at V came to 5 bases and at J to 8 bases, leaving 8 bases not matched to a gene. The CDR3 has 13 amino acids. This chain's CDR3 is CASSNHRGAGYTF. CDR3 in DNA: TGCGCCAGCAGTAACCACAGGGGCGCCGGCTACACCTTC.